This T cell receptor beta chain was identified in a study of blood T cell repertoires in COVID-19. Enrollees, about 18 to 95 years old, lived in roughly 24 US areas. The germline gives CDR1 MNHEY, CDR2 SVGEGT. The CDR3 has 13 residues. Losses at the gene ends were 5 bases for V and 9 bases for J; bases not matched to a gene: 6. In the study's own analysis: Scientists estimated how many nucleated cells there were by amplifying reference gene primers. Measured with immunoSEQ multiplex PCR; TCRdb has only the in-frame clones, and not every one. The V and J calls and the clone size are those of that table, but D and trimming were determined from the DNA. The profile shows 200,000 to 300,000 clones, approximately 90% of them singletons.

The rearrangement links TRBV6-2 or TRBV6-3 to TRBJ2-1; TRBD2 aligns across 8 bases. This receptor was obtained from a man in his forties who had recovered from COVID-19. The material sequenced was PBMCs or T cells enriched from blood (not recorded which). The CDR3 spells CASSPGLALEQFF. The DNA for the CDR3 is TGTGCCAGCAGTCCCGGACTAGCCCTTGAGCAGTTCTTC.